Following are 16 T cell receptor beta chains from one sample sequenced in a study of Graves' ophthalmopathy and Graves' hyperthyroidism. The authors amplified TCR beta CDR3 regions, and they did so from RNA transcripts for repertoire sequencing. The workflow started with a first-round RT-PCR run with HTBI primers and then moved on to a second-round multiplex PCR. In TCRdb, the multiplex PCR reads were re-called with MiXCR into one record per CDR3 protein. The sample lists about 740,000 distinct CDR3 sequences, about 44% occurring once. The sample was peripheral blood. All receptors come from an adult man with Graves' ophthalmopathy.

The table lists this clonotype with many counts. The chain couples TRBV19 to TRBJ1-1, with TRBD1 matching over 9 bases. CDR3 length: 13 amino acids. The germline V gene encodes CDR1 LNHDA and CDR2 SQIVND (reference sequence). Losses at the gene ends were 6 bases for V and 5 bases for J; bases not matched to a gene: 4. This CDR3 is CASSTGTGTEAFF. The CDR3 region has the DNA TGTGCCAGTAGCACGGGGACAGGGACTGAAGCTTTCTTT.

Worth noting for this clonotype: The germline gene is not matched at one end of the junction; a read error may be the cause. The chain combines TRBV7-2 with TRBJ2-7, with D perhaps TRBD1 or TRBD2 (5 bases each). This CDR3 is built from 18 residues. CDR1 SGHTA and CDR2 FQGNSA come from the germline V gene. The chain's CDR3 is CASSQDTKFKRGAYEQYF. The CDR3 coding sequence is TGCGCCAGCAGCCAAGATACGAAGTTTAAAAGGGGAGCCTACGAGCAGTACTTC. The full variable domain, in which reference TRBV7-2 and TRBJ2-7 provide the parts outside the CDR3, is GAGVSQSPSNKVTEKGKDVELRCDPISGHTALYWYRQSLGQGLEFLIYFQGNSAPDKSGLPSDRFSAERTGGSVSTLTIQRTQQEDSAVYLCASSQDTKFKRGAYEQYFGPGTRLTVT.

The V and J genes are TRBV15 and TRBJ1-4, with 12 bases identical to TRBD1. V gave up 5 bases and J gave up 4 bases; unmatched junction bases: 5. Germline CDR1 is LNHNV and CDR2 is YYDKDF (reference sequence). CDR3 size: 16 residues. The CDR3 is CATSPWDRGHNEKLFF. The CDR3 DNA sequence: TGTGCCACCAGCCCCTGGGACAGGGGGCATAATGAAAAACTGTTTTTT.

The CDR3 region has the DNA TGTGCCAGCAGTTATCTTGCAGGGAACTATGGCTACACCTTC. Translating gives CASSYLAGNYGYTF. The chain links TRBV6-6 to TRBJ1-2; tentative D call: TRBD1 (5 bases). Trimming removed 3 bases at V and 2 bases at J, with 10 bases between. The CDR3 is 14 residues long. Germline assignment: CDR1 MNHNY and CDR2 SVGAGI (reference sequence).

This clonotype has a count of ten or more. The V gene is TRBV19, the J gene TRBJ1-5; no reliable D call. The CDR3 is 16 amino acids. Between the trimmed V and J ends, which lost 3 bases and 6 bases, there was a span of 18 bases. Germline-derived CDR1 and CDR2 are LNHDA and SQIVND (reference sequence). CDR3 sequence reads: CASSISGRRLGQPQHF. The CDR3, as DNA: TGTGCCAGTAGTATCTCCGGACGACGCTTGGGTCAGCCCCAGCATTTT. The full variable domain, its missing parts supplied by reference TRBV19 and TRBJ1-5, is DGGITQSPKYLFRKEGQNVTLSCEQNLNHDAMYWYRQDPGQGLRLIYYSQIVNDFQKGDIAEGYSVSREKKESFPLTVTSAQKNPTAFYLCASSISGRRLGQPQHFGDGTRLSIL.

At least ten counts were recorded for this clonotype. CDR3 coding DNA: TGTGCCAGCAGCTTATCCCCAGGGGACGAGCAGTACTTC. This translates into CASSLSPGDEQYF. The chain combines TRBV5-6 with TRBJ2-7, with a tentative D call TRBD1 (6 bases). V gave up 2 bases and J gave up 5 bases, with 11 bases separating them. The germline CDR1 and CDR2 sequences are SGHDT and YYEEEE. The CDR3 is 13 amino acids.

The CDR3 DNA reads TGTGCCAGCACCTCGCGGACTCGCACAGATACGCAGTATTTT. As protein: CASTSRTRTDTQYF. V is TRBV19 and J is TRBJ2-3; maybe TRBD2 (5 bases). Trimming removed 9 bases from V and 1 base from J, with 14 bases in between. CDR1 LNHDA and CDR2 SQIVND come from the germline V gene (reference sequence). The CDR3 runs to 14 residues.

This clonotype was seen many times. The genes are TRBV24-1 and TRBJ1-5; D remains unclear. Trimming pared 11 bases from V and 7 bases from J, leaving 14 bases between. The CDR3 is 12 amino acids. Looked up from germline, CDR1 is KGHDR and CDR2 is SFDVKD. This CDR3 reads CASGREKQPQHF. For the CDR3, the DNA is TGTGCCAGCGGACGGGAGAAGCAGCCCCAGCATTTT.

The chain recombines TRBV29-1 with TRBJ1-4, with 9 bases matching TRBD1. Germline V gene sequence: CDR1 SQVTM, CDR2 ANQGSEA. J gave up 8 bases and V 3 bases, and 7 bases lay outside the gene matches. The CDR3 length is 14 residues. The CDR3 here is CSVDAGQGGEKLFF. CDR3 in DNA: TGCAGCGTTGACGCGGGACAGGGTGGCGAAAAACTGTTTTTT.

The chain couples TRBV2 to TRBJ2-7; the D call may be TRBD1 or TRBD2 (5 bases each). Germline loops: CDR1 SNHLY, CDR2 FYNNEI. The CDR3 is 16 amino acids. The germline V and J ends were trimmed by 6 bases and 5 bases, with 23 bases remaining between them. The CDR3 sequence: CASSQGQGPLWHEQYF. The CDR3 DNA reads as TGTGCCAGCAGCCAAGGGCAGGGACCGCTCTGGCACGAGCAGTACTTC.

The chain uses TRBV12-3 or TRBV12-4 and TRBJ2-7; D gene uncertain. Trimming took off 5 bases at V and 0 bases at J, with 14 bases between the two ends. This CDR3 is built from 15 residues. CDR3 bases: TGTGCCAGCAGTGGGTTCTTCCTCAGCTCCTACGAGCAGTACTTC. Its translation: CASSGFFLSSYEQYF.

This clonotype was observed a few times. The chain joins TRBV6-5 to TRBJ2-2; 11 bases map to TRBD1. The CDR3 length is 14 residues. Losses at the gene ends were 8 bases for V and 5 bases for J; bases not matched to a gene: 4. CDR1 is MNHEY and CDR2 is SVGAGI in the germline V gene. The CDR3 sequence: CASLGTGGTGELFF. DNA of the CDR3: TGTGCCAGCCTCGGGACAGGGGGTACCGGGGAGCTGTTTTTT.

The rearrangement joins TRBV12-3 or TRBV12-4 to TRBJ1-5; D might be TRBD1 (5 bases). There are 18 residues in the CDR3. The V and J ends lost 3 bases and 2 bases respectively, with 20 bases between them. The CDR3 is CASSFQAGTLGGNQPQHF. In DNA form, the CDR3 reads TGTGCCAGCAGTTTTCAGGCAGGGACTCTAGGAGGCAATCAGCCCCAGCATTTT.

This chain links TRBV7-2 with TRBJ2-1; perhaps D is TRBD1 or TRBD2 (5 bases each). The CDR3 contains 15 residues. The V end was cut by 5 bases, the J end by 0 bases, with 11 bases between. In germline, CDR1 is SGHTA, CDR2 FQGNSA. CDR3 protein: CASSTGAGSYNEQFF. In DNA form, the CDR3 reads TGTGCCAGCAGCACCGGGGCCGGCTCCTACAATGAGCAGTTCTTC.

About this clonotype: A clone one base away is much larger, so this may be a read error. The rearrangement links TRBV10-3 to TRBJ1-5; D not certain. V was cut by 3 bases and J by 5 bases, with 14 bases left in between. This CDR3 is 15 amino acids long. Germline CDR1 ENHRY, CDR2 SYGVKD. CDR3 bases: TGTGCCATCAGTGAAGATTTCCGGGGTGATCAGCCCCAGCATTTT. Its translation: CAISEDFRGDQPQHF.

The table lists this clonotype with a few counts. The chain links TRBV20-1 to TRBJ1-2, with 8 bases aligning to TRBD1. Germline CDR1 DFQATT, CDR2 SNEGSKA (reference sequence). This CDR3 has 15 amino acids. V shed 0 bases and J 4 bases; nucleotides not matched to a gene: 7. This CDR3 is CSARDGNRGSYGYTF. The CDR3 nucleotides are TGCAGTGCTAGAGATGGAAACAGGGGGTCCTATGGCTACACCTTC.